What follows is one T cell receptor beta chain and its context. Its antigen is currently not known. No much larger clone exists at a distance of one base, and base qualities are not known. This sample is part of a study of shared clonotypes between healthy human individuals (dated by TCRdb to the early 2020s). For the wider study: A few men and a couple of women, aged 18 to 49 years, made up the cohort. To estimate repertoire size and how much clonotypes are shared between individuals, the study performed deep sequencing of blood TCR repertoires from a few healthy adults. To increase sequencing depth and limit assay-specific biases, different laboratories used diverse techniques to prepare libraries and sequence TCR repertoires. Per donor, leukapheresis produced somewhere between about 0.8 and 9 billion PBMCs. For each donor, CD4 naive and CD4 memory were each given three plates, CD8 naive was given two plates, and CD8 memory was given one plate. General findings and caveats noted by the study authors: Naive subsets generally had larger estimated clonotype richness than memory subsets. Pairwise subsampling led to the expectation that sequencing depth would affect the degree of clonotype sharing among donors. Only blood was sampled, and tissue TCR repertoires likely differ from those in blood. Compared with non-shared clonotypes, the clonotypes found in all four sorted-subset donors had higher generation probabilities. Even with the large sequencing depth, rarefaction of the sorted-subset datasets indicated that sequencing was incomplete. The genetic and exposure-history diversity represented was limited by the small number of donors. Sharing across a few donors was observed for around 5% of naive CD4, 3% to 4% of naive CD8, roughly 2.4% of memory CD4, and roughly 0.4% of memory CD8 clonotypes.

Healthy HIV-negative adults with no recently reported acute infections or vaccinations were included as donors. Every donor was a Caucasian adult living in Nashville, Tennessee, USA. The CD8 memory samples were a combination of magnetically selected CD45RO+ cells and CCR7-negative CD45RA+ effector memory (TemRA) cells. Blood was collected by leukapheresis, and PBMCs were isolated by Ficoll-Histopaque density gradient centrifugation and then cryopreserved in liquid nitrogen vapor phase. Purity and quantity of every magnetically sorted T cell population were checked by analytical flow cytometry. Genomic DNA was isolated from every sorted fraction and measured by UV absorbance on a Nanodrop 2000c. Using the deep immunoSEQ assay, multiplex PCR amplified TCR CDR3 regions from genomic DNA. Genomic DNA extracted from each cell subset was distributed evenly over all wells of several immunoSEQ 96-well plates, and each plate served as one replicate. For sorted subsets, around 0.2 ug genomic DNA, equal to approximately 30,000 T cell genomes, was loaded into each replicate PCR. Purified libraries were quantified with a Qubit 3.0 fluorometer, sized on a Bioanalyzer 2100, and re-quantified with the KAPA Library Quantification kit. Each immunoSEQ 96-well plate was sequenced on its own single-read 150-cycle Illumina NextSeq 550 flow cell. The paper's processing steps were these. Because only junctional sequences without quality scores were contained in the immunoSEQ output, filtering matching that applied to full-length reads could not be performed. Sequences were annotated with PyIR, a Python wrapper for IgBLAST v1.9, using IMGT germline references to assign V/J genes and CDR3. Reads were removed for weak V/J assignments (E-value above 1e-6), missing CDR3, stop codons, out-of-frame junctions, or ambiguous translated residues. V3J clonotypes were defined as sequences sharing an identical inferred V gene, J gene, and CDR3 amino acid sequence. The percentage overlap between two repertoires was calculated by dividing the number of shared unique clonotypes by the size of the smaller repertoire. Richness of each repertoire was evaluated using RTK rarefaction, the Chao1 estimator, and Recon v2.1 estimates of unobserved clonotypes. Generation probabilities were computed with OLGA for all TCRbeta clonotypes obtained by the gDNA method from several donors. TCRdb provides this immuneACCESS table in a form limited to in-frame rearrangements. Some clones are lacking; in checked studies, under half of them reflect an unresolved V gene, and why the rest are absent is not known. V, J and clone size reflect that table, while D and trimming were determined from the DNA. This sample has approximately 710,000 clones in its table, and less than 95% of those were observed once. The leading ten clones occupy less than 40% of the sample.

The V end loses 4 bases and the J end loses 1 base, and a stretch of 12 bases separates them. The CDR3 numbers 15 residues from cysteine through phenylalanine. Just CDR3 DNA is preserved here, 45 bases in frame from base 1. The germline V gene encodes CDR1 SNHLY and CDR2 FYNNEI. The sample consisted of memory CD8+ T cells from PBMCs. Interpreted using the paper, the cell subset or site label stands for: CD45RO+ cells pooled with CCR7-negative TemRA cells. Recombination connected TRBV2 to TRBJ2-3; the D gene is possibly TRBD2, with 6 bases matching. This receptor was obtained from a man aged 18-30 years in good health. Some clones in this sample may be carry-over from other donors' samples. The CDR3 protein: CASSGREPRTDTQYF. The DNA reads TGTGCCAGCAGTGGGCGGGAACCTCGCACAGATACGCAGTATTTT.